The 31 T cell receptor beta chains below come from one sample, sequenced in a study of shared clonotypes between healthy human individuals. TCRdb keeps only in-frame clones here, not all; method: immunoSEQ multiplex PCR. This table has 1.5 million to 1.9 million clones, around 98% appearing once. Sequenced sample: naive CD4+ T cells sorted from blood. Sample subset: CD45RA+ positively selected. The source is a man aged 30-40 years in good health.

This clone appeared a single time. V usage is TRBV29-1 and J usage is TRBJ2-1; D unclear. The length of the CDR3 is 10 residues. V lost 4 bases, J lost 10 bases, and 8 bases lay in between. Germline CDR1 SQVTM, CDR2 ANQGSEA. The CDR3 region has the DNA TGCAGCGTTGGAGCCTTCGAGCAGTTCTTC. Translating gives CSVGAFEQFF.

The chain employs TRBV4-3 and TRBJ2-1; 7 nucleotides align to TRBD1. Germline CDR1 LGHNA, CDR2 YSLEER. The V and J ends lost 1 base and 6 bases, in that order; junction bases with no gene match: 6. This CDR3 region has 15 residues. This CDR3 is CASSQGRDRGNEQFF. The CDR3 DNA follows: TGCGCCAGCAGCCAAGGCCGGGACAGAGGCAATGAGCAGTTCTTC.

This chain connects TRBV4-1 to TRBJ2-1; 8 bases agree with TRBD2. The CDR3 sequence is 15 residues long. Germline V gene lookup returns CDR1 MGHRA and CDR2 YSYEKL. Losses at the gene ends were 4 bases for V and 3 bases for J; bases not matched to a gene: 5. CDR3 bases: TGCGCCAGCAGCCGCTTAGCGGGACTCTACAATGAGCAGTTCTTC. Protein: CASSRLAGLYNEQFF.

The J gene is TRBJ2-3, the V gene TRBV6-4; D is uncertain. The V end was cut by 3 bases, the J end by 9 bases, with 19 bases between. The CDR3 contains 15 residues. Germline CDR1 reads MRHNA; CDR2 reads SNTAGT. For the CDR3, the DNA is TGTGCCAGCAGTGAAGGGCTAGTGGGCACCGGCACGCAGTATTTT. It codes for CASSEGLVGTGTQYF.

This rearrangement joins TRBV6-1 to TRBJ2-4; a weak D match, TRBD1 (6 bases). V lost 10 bases, J lost 1 base, and 17 bases lay in between. The CDR3 runs 15 residues. Germline-derived CDR1 and CDR2 are MNHNS and SASEGT. The CDR3 nucleotides are TGTGCCACCGCTACAGGGAATGGTGCCAAAAACATTCAGTACTTC. The encoded protein is CATATGNGAKNIQYF.

The chain recombines TRBV5-8 with TRBJ2-3, with TRBD2 matching over 11 bases. Germline V gene sequence: CDR1 SGHTS, CDR2 YDEGEE. The CDR3 is 16 amino acids. J gave up 2 bases and V 1 base, and 3 bases lay outside the gene matches. The CDR3 protein is CASSLTSGSFTDTQYF. The CDR3 nucleotides are TGTGCCAGCAGCTTGACTAGCGGGAGCTTCACAGATACGCAGTATTTT.

V is TRBV12-5 and J is TRBJ2-2; D not resolved. Per germline, CDR1 LGHNT and CDR2 FRNRAP. The CDR3 is 19 residues long. The ends were cut back, 0 bases at V and 0 bases at J, with 17 bases in the middle. CDR3 nucleotide sequence: TGTGCTAGTGGTTTGGTAGTTGGTGTCCGGCCATCGAACACCGGGGAGCTGTTTTTT. Protein: CASGLVVGVRPSNTGELFF.

The rearrangement joins TRBV6-6 to TRBJ2-3, with 7 bases identical to TRBD2. The CDR3 extends over 15 amino acids. CDR1 and CDR2 (germline): MNHNY, SVGAGI (reference sequence). V shed 6 bases, J shed 5 bases, and the junction held 11 bases outside the gene matches. CDR3 in DNA: TGTGCCAGCAGCCCTGGGACTACCGCCGAAGATACGCAGTATTTT. Amino acid sequence: CASSPGTTAEDTQYF.

This clone showed up just once. The CDR3 DNA is TGTGCCAGCAGCTTTTGGACTAGCGGAGGGGGCACAGATACGCAGTATTTT. Protein sequence: CASSFWTSGGGTDTQYF. The chain carries TRBV7-6 and TRBJ2-3; 10 positions agree with TRBD2. V gave up 3 bases and J gave up 1 base; unmatched junction bases: 7. Germline lookup yields CDR1 SGHVS and CDR2 FNYEAQ. The CDR3 is made up of 17 amino acids.

The J gene is TRBJ2-3, the V gene TRBV5-6, with 7 bases that match TRBD1. Germline CDR1 and CDR2: SGHDT and YYEEEE. The CDR3 sequence is 14 residues long. J was trimmed by 3 bases and V by 2 bases; bases with no gene match: 3. CDR3 residues: CASSLTGETDTQYF. As DNA, the CDR3 is TGTGCCAGCAGCTTAACAGGGGAAACAGATACGCAGTATTTT.

The V gene is TRBV19, the J gene TRBJ1-4; D perhaps matches TRBD1 (6 bases). Trimming cost V 8 bases and J 0 bases, with 10 bases left between them. CDR1 and CDR2 (germline): LNHDA, SQIVND (reference sequence). The CDR3 length is 14 residues. The CDR3 DNA is TGTGCCAGTGAGAACAGGGCAACTAATGAAAAACTGTTTTTT. The encoded protein is CASENRATNEKLFF.

This clone was observed a single time. The J gene is TRBJ1-5, the V gene TRBV15; D unclear. CDR1 is LNHNV and CDR2 is YYDKDF in the germline V gene (reference sequence). This CDR3 has 17 residues. V lost 0 bases and J 0 bases, leaving 12 bases between the germline ends. CDR3 sequence (DNA): TGTGCCACCAGCAGAGAATTGGTGGCAGATAGCAATCAGCCCCAGCATTTT. Encoded protein: CATSRELVADSNQPQHF.

The rearrangement uses TRBV5-1 and TRBJ2-3; 7 nucleotides match TRBD1. Trimming removed 4 bases from V and 1 base from J; junction bases left unmatched: 12. The length of the CDR3 is 17 residues. Germline values: CDR1 SGHRS, CDR2 YFSETQ. CDR3 nucleotide sequence: TGCGCCAGCAGCAGGGGGCTTTTATCCTCCGGCACAGATACGCAGTATTTT. This encodes CASSRGLLSSGTDTQYF.

The rearrangement links TRBV11-2 to TRBJ2-5, with a tentative D call TRBD2 (5 bases). The CDR3 runs to 16 residues. Germline lookup yields CDR1 SGHAT and CDR2 FQNNGV. V shed 0 bases and J shed 1 base, with 12 bases lying between them. CDR3 DNA sequence: TGTGCCAGCAGCTTAGATTGGAGGTTCTCCCAAGAGACCCAGTACTTC. Amino acids: CASSLDWRFSQETQYF.

The chain links TRBV7-9 to TRBJ2-7; TRBD1 matches at 8 bases. V was clipped by 1 base and J by 6 bases; unmatched bases: 2. Germline CDR1 and CDR2: SEHNR and FQNEAQ (reference sequence). The CDR3 spans 13 residues. CDR3 in amino acids: CASSLDRGAEQYF. CDR3 bases: TGTGCCAGCAGCTTAGACAGGGGGGCCGAGCAGTACTTC.

The chain recombines TRBV7-3 with TRBJ2-5; D call uncertain. This CDR3 comprises 13 residues. CDR1 SGHTA and CDR2 FQGTGA come from the germline V gene. V gave up 2 bases and J gave up 3 bases, with 7 bases separating them. The CDR3 sequence is CASSLGPEETQYF. DNA of the CDR3: TGTGCCAGCAGCTTAGGGCCGGAAGAGACCCAGTACTTC.

This clone was recorded once. The chain carries TRBV29-1 and TRBJ2-1; D is unresolved. V was shortened by 8 bases and J by 5 bases, with 13 bases between the two germline ends. The CDR3 loop spans 12 amino acids. The germline gives CDR1 SQVTM, CDR2 ANQGSEA. In DNA form, the CDR3 reads TGCAGCCCCATTAGTGGCGACAATGAGCAGTTCTTC. It specifies CSPISGDNEQFF.

V usage is TRBV5-6 and J usage is TRBJ2-5; TRBD1 matches at 7 bases. With 3 bases clipped from V and 3 bases from J, the junction kept 5 bases outside the gene matches. Germline loops: CDR1 SGHDT, CDR2 YYEEEE. The CDR3 runs to 14 residues. CDR3 nucleotides: TGTGCCAGCAGCTCTACCGGGACAGAAGAGACCCAGTACTTC. Its protein is CASSSTGTEETQYF. The entire variable domain, with the rest obtained from reference TRBV5-6 and TRBJ2-5, is as follows: DAGVTQSPTHLIKTRGQQVTLRCSPKSGHDTVSWYQQALGQGPQFIFQYYEEEERQRGNFPDRFSGHQFPNYSSELNVNALLLGDSALYLCASSSTGTEETQYFGPGTRLLVL.

V gene TRBV10-3 combines with J gene TRBJ2-2; perhaps TRBD2 as D (6 bases). V was pared by 8 bases and J by 3 bases, with 16 bases between. In germline, CDR1 is ENHRY, CDR2 SYGVKD. The CDR3 loop spans 15 amino acids. Here the CDR3 DNA reads TGTGCCATCGGGGGGTATCGGGTCGACACCGGGGAGCTGTTTTTT. This codes for CAIGGYRVDTGELFF.

The V gene is TRBV28, the J gene TRBJ1-2; D remains unclear. Per the germline V gene, CDR1 is MDHEN and CDR2 is SYDVKM. This CDR3 is 13 amino acids long. V dropped 2 bases and J dropped 3 bases, with 7 bases sitting between them. The chain's CDR3 is CASSLGRYYGYTF. In nucleotides, the CDR3 is TGTGCCAGCAGTTTAGGACGGTACTATGGCTACACCTTC.

The gene calls are TRBV27 and TRBJ1-3; 8 bases fit TRBD1. The CDR3 is made up of 15 amino acids. After removal of 6 bases from V and 3 bases from J, the junction contained 7 bases not matched to a gene. The germline CDR1 and CDR2 sequences are MNHEY and SMNVEV (reference sequence). This CDR3 is CASRPQGAVGNTIYF. The DNA for the CDR3 is TGTGCCAGCAGACCGCAGGGGGCAGTTGGAAACACCATATATTTT.

The genes are TRBV5-1 and TRBJ1-1; D remains ambiguous. V was shortened by 1 base and J by 5 bases, with 15 bases between the two germline ends. The CDR3 length is 15 residues. CDR1 and CDR2 (germline): SGHRS, YFSETQ. This CDR3 is CASSLQGREVTEAFF. The CDR3 nucleotides are TGCGCCAGCAGCTTGCAAGGGAGGGAGGTAACTGAAGCTTTCTTT.

This chain joins TRBV5-6 and TRBJ2-1, with D uncertain. Germline assignment: CDR1 SGHDT and CDR2 YYEEEE. The CDR3 is 13 residues long. Between the trimmed V and J ends, which lost 0 bases and 5 bases, there was a span of 6 bases. DNA of the CDR3: TGTGCCAGCAGCTTGGGAACCAACAATGAGCAGTTCTTC. Its protein is CASSLGTNNEQFF.

The chain couples TRBV7-3 to TRBJ2-2; 9 nucleotides line up with TRBD2. From germline, CDR1 is SGHTA and CDR2 FQGTGA. The CDR3 extends over 15 amino acids. The V and J ends lost 5 bases and 6 bases, in that order; junction bases with no gene match: 7. The CDR3 protein is CASSANLAGAGELFF. Here the CDR3 DNA reads TGTGCCAGCAGCGCCAACTTAGCGGGAGCCGGGGAGCTGTTTTTT.

The V gene is TRBV7-3, the J gene TRBJ2-3; 8 bases align to TRBD1. The germline CDR1 and CDR2 sequences are SGHTA and FQGTGA. Unmatched junction bases numbered 6, after V lost 5 bases and J lost 5 bases. The CDR3 consists of 14 residues. The CDR3, as DNA: TGTGCCAGCAGCCCGGACAGGGTACAAGATACGCAGTATTTT. This translates into CASSPDRVQDTQYF.

J is TRBJ2-7 and V is TRBV10-3; D is unclear. CDR3 size: 14 residues. Trimming shortened V by 7 bases and J by 4 bases, and 17 bases separated the two germline ends. Germline V lookup: CDR1 ENHRY, CDR2 SYGVKD. CDR3 DNA: TGTGCCATCAAACCGGGCAAGACGTTTTACGAGCAGTACTTC. Protein sequence: CAIKPGKTFYEQYF.

The genes are TRBV5-6 and TRBJ1-1; D ambiguous. The germline V and J ends were trimmed by 2 bases and 4 bases, with 12 bases remaining between them. Germline values: CDR1 SGHDT, CDR2 YYEEEE. The CDR3 sequence is 14 residues long. The CDR3: CASSLSAAPTEAFF. For the CDR3, the DNA is TGTGCCAGCAGCTTATCTGCGGCCCCCACTGAAGCTTTCTTT.

The chain is built from TRBV2 and TRBJ1-1; the D is unclear. Trimming cost V 7 bases and J 1 base, with 13 bases left between them. Germline CDR1 is SNHLY and CDR2 is FYNNEI. This CDR3 spans 14 amino acids. The CDR3 loop is CASMLLVQNTEAFF. The CDR3 DNA reads as TGTGCCAGCATGCTACTAGTTCAGAACACTGAAGCTTTCTTT.

CDR3 in DNA: TGTGCCAGTTCGGTGGTGGGGCAAAGCTCCTACGAGCAGTACTTC. Encoded protein: CASSVVGQSSYEQYF. The genes are TRBV28 and TRBJ2-7; D perhaps matches TRBD1 (5 bases). V dropped 9 bases and J dropped 0 bases, with 18 bases sitting between them. The CDR3 is made up of 15 amino acids. Germline CDR1 reads MDHEN; CDR2 reads SYDVKM.

This clone is a singleton in its sample. This chain links TRBV7-3 with TRBJ1-5; tentative D call: TRBD1 (6 bases). V lost 4 bases, J lost 3 bases, and 13 bases lay in between. The V gene's germline CDR1 is SGHTA and CDR2 FQGTGA. This CDR3 region has 15 residues. The CDR3, as DNA: TGTGCCAGCAGCTCCGGGGGCCGCTCCAATCAGCCCCAGCATTTT. Encoded protein: CASSSGGRSNQPQHF.

The chain uses TRBV9 and TRBJ1-1; TRBD1 agrees at 12 bases. V dropped 3 bases and J dropped 3; count of bases not matched to a gene: 6. The CDR3 has 16 residues. Germline V CDR1 and CDR2: SGDLS, YYNGEE. The CDR3 is CASSAGTGGAHTEAFF. CDR3 nucleotide sequence: TGTGCCAGCAGCGCCGGGACAGGGGGCGCCCACACTGAAGCTTTCTTT.